This T cell receptor (beta chain) was sequenced during a study of OX40 agonist ivuxolimab in advanced cancers. Overall study context: Antecedent anti-PD-1, anti-PD-L1 or anti-CTLA-4 therapy was permissible, with approximately 44% having received some.

Measured with immunoSEQ multiplex PCR; TCRdb has only the in-frame clones, and not every one. The table has more than 55,000 clones, about 88% seen once; the top ten hold approximately 0.8%. Worth noting for this clone: Germline is not matched at one junction end, which may reflect a read error.

Germline values: CDR1 SEHNR, CDR2 FQNEAQ (reference sequence). CDR3 length: 16 amino acids. This clonotype was obtained from an adult with an advanced solid tumor such as melanoma, head and neck, liver or kidney cancer. The chain has TRBV7-9 and TRBJ2-3; D remains unclear. The sequencing here drew on CD4+ or CD8+ T cells sorted from blood, taken in a trial of the OX40 agonist ivuxolimab. CDR3 DNA: TGTGCCAGCAGCTTAGATCAGTTCTTCCACACAAATACGCAGTATTTT. This translates into CASSLDQFFHTNTQYF.